The TCR beta chain described here comes from a study of shared clonotypes between healthy human individuals. A note on this clone: Its target is unknown.

Sequencing was performed with immunoSEQ multiplex PCR; in TCRdb, only in-frame clones are kept and a portion is missing. The table lists over 2 million clones, 95% of them singletons, with 0.1% to 0.15% in the top ten. Overall study findings and caveats: Larger estimated richness was generally seen in naive subsets than in memory subsets.

The CDR3 is 14 amino acids. Germline V gene lookup returns CDR1 LNHDA and CDR2 SQIVND (reference sequence). Between the trimmed V and J ends, which lost 8 bases and 1 base, there was a span of 14 bases. This TCR was sampled from a young man in good health. The V gene is TRBV19, the J gene TRBJ1-1; possibly TRBD1 for D (6 bases). The sample comprised naive CD4+ T cells sorted from blood. Indicated subset: CD45RA+ positively selected. The CDR3 protein is CASRGALWNTEAFF. DNA of the CDR3: TGTGCCAGTCGGGGGGCCCTATGGAACACTGAAGCTTTCTTT. The full variable domain, completed using reference TRBV19 and TRBJ1-1, is DGGITQSPKYLFRKEGQNVTLSCEQNLNHDAMYWYRQDPGQGLRLIYYSQIVNDFQKGDIAEGYSVSREKKESFPLTVTSAQKNPTAFYLCASRGALWNTEAFFGQGTRLTVV.